This TCR beta chain was recovered during a study of CD8 T cells in ankylosing spondylitis. The CDR3 spans 15 residues. Per the germline V gene, CDR1 is SQVTM and CDR2 is ANQGSEA. V lost 3 bases and J lost 4, with 18 bases in between. TCRdb re-analysed the 5' RACE reads in MiXCR, keeping a single row per CDR3 protein. Among about 160,000 distinct CDR3 sequences listed, 8.5% to 10% were seen once. This clonotype was seen a few times. Its specificity is unknown. Study-wide results and limits: Clones tied to disease were said to be significantly enriched in matched ankylosing spondylitis synovial fluid.

V is TRBV29-1 and J is TRBJ2-5; either TRBD1 or TRBD2 may fit D (6 bases each). This clonotype originated in a female donor with ankylosing spondylitis or in good health (not recorded which). Sequencing was done on a sample of blood, either unsorted or a sorted T cell fraction (not recorded which). CDR3 bases: TGCAGCGTTGAGCGGGGTACAGGGCCCGGAGAGACCCAGTACTTC. Amino acids: CSVERGTGPGETQYF.